The 4 T cell receptor beta chains below come from one sample, sequenced in a study of T cells in Graves' hyperthyroidism and ophthalmopathy. TCR beta CDR3 regions were amplified from RNA transcripts. HTBI primers were the set used in a first-round RT-PCR of the TCR CDR3. In TCRdb, the multiplex PCR reads were re-called with MiXCR into one record per CDR3 protein. The data hold 500,000 to 600,000 distinct CDR3 sequences, with around 46% observed a single time. Sequenced material: peripheral blood or thyroid tissue (not recorded which). All receptors derive from an adult woman with Graves' disease, either hyperthyroidism or ophthalmopathy (not recorded which).

This clonotype occurred many times. This sequence joins TRBV15 and TRBJ2-5; TRBD2 matches at 7 bases. Germline trimming cut 3 bases from V and 5 bases from J; bases unmatched to any gene: 3. CDR3 length: 13 amino acids. Germline CDR1 and CDR2: LNHNV and YYDKDF (reference sequence). The DNA of the CDR3 is TGTGCCACCAGCAGCGGGGGAGGGGAGACCCAGTACTTC. Translating gives CATSSGGGETQYF.

Regarding this clonotype: Possible read error: a much larger clone is one base away. The chain uses TRBV7-2 and TRBJ1-5; 8 bases agree with TRBD1. The CDR3 is 14 amino acids. Germline CDR1 reads SGHTA; CDR2 reads FQGNSA. After removal of 5 bases from V and 6 bases from J, the junction contained 6 bases not matched to a gene. CDR3 nucleotides: TGTGCCAGCAGCAGAGACAGGGGCCCTCAGCCCCAGCATTTT. Protein: CASSRDRGPQPQHF.

The rearrangement joins TRBV25-1 to TRBJ1-2, with D uncertain. Germline V gene data show CDR1 as MGHDK and CDR2 as SYGVNS. The CDR3 is made up of 13 amino acids. V was cut by 11 bases and J by 7 bases, with 20 bases left in between. The CDR3 is CAWTQEEDLGYTF. The CDR3 DNA reads as TGTGCCTGGACCCAGGAGGAGGATCTTGGCTACACCTTC.

In its sample, this clonotype was seen once. The chain has TRBV15 and TRBJ1-2, with a possible D match to TRBD1 (5 bases). Germline V gene lookup returns CDR1 LNHNV and CDR2 YYDKDF (reference sequence). With 4 bases removed from V and 0 bases from J, the gap between germline ends came to 9 bases. This CDR3 has 14 amino acids. CDR3 nucleotides: TGTGCCACCAGCAACACGACAGCTAACTATGGCTACACCTTC. Translated, it gives CATSNTTANYGYTF.